This entry features one T cell receptor beta chain sequence. A clone one base away is much larger, so this may be a read error. This entry is derived from a study of blood T cells in healthy people across ages. Primed by a sample-barcoded 5' primer and a J-beta primer mix, a second PCR proceeded for 7 to 11 cycles. TCRdb ran MiXCR on the 5' RACE reads and lists one entry per CDR3 protein. Altogether approximately 2,000,000 distinct CDR3 sequences are present, around 42% being singletons, with the ten largest covering roughly 24%. This TCR came from a human donor in good health. Material for sequencing was blood.

The CDR3 protein is CASSPQGASNNEQFF. As DNA, the CDR3 is TGTGCCAGCAGCCCACAGGGGGCGTCGAATAATGAGCAGTTCTTC. This chain connects TRBV7-3 to TRBJ2-1; 9 bases map to TRBD1. CDR3 length: 15 residues. Germline CDR1 is SGHTA and CDR2 is FQGTGA. V lost 5 bases and J lost 7; bases outside the gene matches: 9.